This TCR beta chain was recorded in a study of cytomegalovirus exposure and HLA in healthy donors. About the research overall: In an early release, HLA-typed donors contributed about 79 million unique TCR sequences. Broader study findings: A later analysis, which compared TCR beta chains of equal frequency, found the HLA-associated ones more clonally expanded.

V was shortened by 0 bases and J by 1 base, with 6 bases between the two germline ends. The CDR3 sequence is 14 residues long. Germline V gives CDR1 MDHEN, CDR2 SYDVKM. The PCR employed 60 Vbeta primers together with 13 Jbeta primers. Sequencing was performed with immunoSEQ multiplex PCR; in TCRdb, only in-frame clones are kept and a portion is missing. The repertoire holds 150,000 to 200,000 clones, with about four fifths as singletons. To note about this clone: Antigen: not known.

The clonotype was recovered from a boy aged 5-17 years in good health and CMV-seronegative. Sequencing was carried out using PBMCs. The V call is TRBV28, the J call TRBJ1-1; possible D gene TRBD1, 6 bases. The CDR3 here is CASSLWTGNTEAFF. Written as DNA, the CDR3 is TGTGCCAGCAGTTTATGGACAGGGAACACTGAAGCTTTCTTT.